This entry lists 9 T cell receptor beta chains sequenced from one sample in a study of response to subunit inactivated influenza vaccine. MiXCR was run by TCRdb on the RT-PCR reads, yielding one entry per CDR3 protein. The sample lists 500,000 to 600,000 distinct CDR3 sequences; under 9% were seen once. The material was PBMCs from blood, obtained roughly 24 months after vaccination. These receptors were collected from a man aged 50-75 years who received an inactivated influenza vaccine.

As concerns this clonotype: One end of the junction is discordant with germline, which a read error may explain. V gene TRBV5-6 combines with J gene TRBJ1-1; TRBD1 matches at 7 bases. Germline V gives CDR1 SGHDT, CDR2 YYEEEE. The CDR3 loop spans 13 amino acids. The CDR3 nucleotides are TGTGCCAGCAGCTTAGGGGGCAACAGTGAAGCTTTCTTT. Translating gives CASSLGGNSEAFF.

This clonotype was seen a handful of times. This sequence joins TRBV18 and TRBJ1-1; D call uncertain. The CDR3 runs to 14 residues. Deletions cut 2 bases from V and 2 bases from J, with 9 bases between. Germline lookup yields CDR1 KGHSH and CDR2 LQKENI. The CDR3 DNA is TGTGCCAGCTCACCAACGCCGGACAACACTGAAGCTTTCTTT. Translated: CASSPTPDNTEAFF.

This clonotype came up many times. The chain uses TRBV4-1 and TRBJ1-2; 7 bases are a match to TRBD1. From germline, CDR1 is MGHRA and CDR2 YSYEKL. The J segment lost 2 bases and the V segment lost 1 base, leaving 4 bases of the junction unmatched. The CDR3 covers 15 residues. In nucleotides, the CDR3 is TGCGCCAGCAGCCAAGTATCAGGGGGAAACTATGGCTACACCTTC. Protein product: CASSQVSGGNYGYTF.

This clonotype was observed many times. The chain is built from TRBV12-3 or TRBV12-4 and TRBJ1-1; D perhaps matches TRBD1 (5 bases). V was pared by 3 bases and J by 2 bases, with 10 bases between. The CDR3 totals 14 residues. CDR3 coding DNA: TGTGCCAGCAGTTTTGGGGGGGGAAACACTGAAGCTTTCTTT. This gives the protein CASSFGGGNTEAFF.

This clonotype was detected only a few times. DNA for the CDR3: TGCGCCAGCAGCTTGGCTACGACAATCACAGATACGCAGTATTTT. Protein product: CASSLATTITDTQYF. V and J are TRBV5-1 and TRBJ2-3; D gene uncertain. This CDR3 contains 15 residues. Trimming removed 0 bases from V and 2 bases from J, with 10 bases in between. Germline values: CDR1 SGHRS, CDR2 YFSETQ. Based on the CDR3 plus reference TRBV5-1 and TRBJ2-3, the full variable domain is KAGVTQTPRYLIKTRGQQVTLSCSPISGHRSVSWYQQTPGQGLQFLFEYFSETQRNKGNFPGRFSGRQFSNSRSEMNVSTLELGDSALYLCASSLATTITDTQYFGPGTRLTVL.

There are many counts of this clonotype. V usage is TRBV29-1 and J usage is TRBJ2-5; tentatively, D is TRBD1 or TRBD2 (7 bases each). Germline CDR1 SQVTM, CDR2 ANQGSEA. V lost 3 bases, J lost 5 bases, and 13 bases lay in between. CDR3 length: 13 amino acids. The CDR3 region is CSVDRQGGETQYF. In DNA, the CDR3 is TGCAGCGTTGATCGCCAGGGGGGGGAGACCCAGTACTTC.

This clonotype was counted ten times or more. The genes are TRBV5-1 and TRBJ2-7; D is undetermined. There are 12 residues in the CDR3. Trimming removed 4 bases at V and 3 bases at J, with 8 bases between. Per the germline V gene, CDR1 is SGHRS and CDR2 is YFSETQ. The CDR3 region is CASSKSGYEQYF. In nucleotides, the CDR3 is TGCGCCAGCAGCAAGTCAGGCTACGAGCAGTACTTC. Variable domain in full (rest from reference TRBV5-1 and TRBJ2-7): KAGVTQTPRYLIKTRGQQVTLSCSPISGHRSVSWYQQTPGQGLQFLFEYFSETQRNKGNFPGRFSGRQFSNSRSEMNVSTLELGDSALYLCASSKSGYEQYFGPGTRLTVT.

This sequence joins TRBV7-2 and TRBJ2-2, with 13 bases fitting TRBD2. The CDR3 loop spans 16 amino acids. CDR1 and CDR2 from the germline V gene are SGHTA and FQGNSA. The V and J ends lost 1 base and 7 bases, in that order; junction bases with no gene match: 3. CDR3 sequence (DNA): TGTGCCAGCAGCTTAGTAGGGACTAGCGGGATCGGGGAGCTGTTTTTT. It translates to CASSLVGTSGIGELFF.

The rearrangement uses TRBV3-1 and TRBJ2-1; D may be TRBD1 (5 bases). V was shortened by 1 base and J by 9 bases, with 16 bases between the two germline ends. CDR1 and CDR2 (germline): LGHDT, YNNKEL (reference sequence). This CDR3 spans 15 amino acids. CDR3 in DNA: TGTGCCAGCAGCCAAGCCAGTCGTCTTGGGGCTGAGCAGTTCTTC. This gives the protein CASSQASRLGAEQFF.